The sequence of this TCR beta chain was determined in a study of Ad26.COV2.S vaccination and SARS-CoV-2 variants. Study-level background: Ad26.COV2.S shots went into the muscle once or twice, 56 days apart. Findings and limits, study-wide: Across vaccine and placebo recipients, the breadth of non-spike TCRs was similar. Responses of spike-specific T cells (both CD8+ and CD4+) reportedly showed substantial breadth after vaccination.

TCRdb keeps only in-frame clones here, not all; method: immunoSEQ multiplex PCR. The data show hundreds of thousands of clones, with roughly 91% seen just once and approximately 5% held by the top ten. Treatment of the sample: about 20 received Ad26.COV2.S at low or high dose, single or two shots; roughly five received placebo; per-sample allocation not given. Specimen acquisition occurred on day 63 following the initial vaccine or placebo injection. Germline V lookup: CDR1 SGHAT, CDR2 FQNNGV. V was shortened by 5 bases and J by 5 bases, with 6 bases between the two germline ends. CDR3 length: 11 residues. On this clone: What it recognizes is unknown. The sample carries other DNA sequences with the same CDR3.

Specimen: peripheral blood, collected in a trial of Ad26.COV2.S vaccine versus placebo. V is TRBV11-2 and J is TRBJ2-5; the D gene is possibly TRBD2 (5 bases). The clonotype was recovered from a person between 18 and 65 years old who received the Ad26.COV2.S COVID-19 vaccine or a placebo. In DNA, the CDR3 is TGTGCCAGCAGCCCGGGGGAGACCCAGTACTTC. It translates to CASSPGETQYF.